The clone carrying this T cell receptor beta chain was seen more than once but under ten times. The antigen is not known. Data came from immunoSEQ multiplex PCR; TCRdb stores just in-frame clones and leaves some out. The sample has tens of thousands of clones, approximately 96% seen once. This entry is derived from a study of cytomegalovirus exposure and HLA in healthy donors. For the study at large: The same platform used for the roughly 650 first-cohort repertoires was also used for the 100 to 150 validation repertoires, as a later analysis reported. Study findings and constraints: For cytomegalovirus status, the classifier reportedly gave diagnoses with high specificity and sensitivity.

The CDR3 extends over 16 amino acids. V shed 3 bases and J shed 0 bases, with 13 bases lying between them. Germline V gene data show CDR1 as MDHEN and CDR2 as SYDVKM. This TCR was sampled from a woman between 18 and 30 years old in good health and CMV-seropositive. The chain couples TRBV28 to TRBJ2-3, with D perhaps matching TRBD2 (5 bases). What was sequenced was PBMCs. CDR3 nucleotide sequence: TGTGCCAGCAGTTTTATGAGGGCCCTAAGCACAGATACGCAGTATTTT. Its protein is CASSFMRALSTDTQYF.